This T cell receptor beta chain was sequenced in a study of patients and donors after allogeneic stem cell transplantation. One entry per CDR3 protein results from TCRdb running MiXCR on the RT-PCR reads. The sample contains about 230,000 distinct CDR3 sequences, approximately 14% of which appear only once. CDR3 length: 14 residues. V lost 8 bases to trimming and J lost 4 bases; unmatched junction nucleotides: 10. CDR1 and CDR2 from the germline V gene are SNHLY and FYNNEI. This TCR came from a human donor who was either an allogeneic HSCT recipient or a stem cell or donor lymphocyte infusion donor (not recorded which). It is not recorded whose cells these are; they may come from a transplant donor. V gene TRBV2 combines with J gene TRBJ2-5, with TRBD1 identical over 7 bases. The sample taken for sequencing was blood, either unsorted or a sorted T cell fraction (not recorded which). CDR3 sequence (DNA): TGTGCCAGCCCGATACAGGGGAAAGGAGAGACCCAGTACTTC. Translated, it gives CASPIQGKGETQYF.